The sequence of this T cell receptor (beta chain) was determined in a study of a mutant IDH1 vaccine in newly diagnosed glioma (TCRdb year 2021). Describing the broader study: Vaccination was initiated 4-6 weeks after radiotherapy alone, or concurrently with temozolomide cycles in the chemotherapy-containing groups. Of the 25 to 40 treated patients, about 62% were male and 37.5% were female, and the mean age was 40.4 years. Before enrollment, patients had received standard therapy of radiotherapy alone, temozolomide alone, or radiochemotherapy with temozolomide; most received the combination. Visit V12 was the week-35 safety follow-up and visit V13 was the week-47 end of study. Peripheral blood was collected at six visits: V03 (baseline), V05, V07, V10, V12 and V13. For exploratory analyses, 25 to 30 treated patients had longitudinal TCRB deep sequencing done wherever samples were available.

The investigation overall reported the following: The authors stated that sample limitations prevented analyses of patient blood samples from being reproduced. Across multiple MHC alleles, vaccine-induced immune responses were seen in around 93% of patients. Changes in the top peripheral T cell clonotypes picked up by TCRB sequencing did not appear to be linked to pseudoprogression. PBMC samples for TCRB deep sequencing were selected based on availability.

Looking up the germline V gene yields CDR1 SGHTA and CDR2 FQGNSA. The CDR3 covers 11 residues, taking in both the cysteine and the phenylalanine. The read is trimmed to its CDR3 DNA, 33 bases read in frame from base 1. The V end loses 5 bases and the J end loses 12 bases, and a stretch of 14 bases separates them. Reading the label with the study, this specimen's time point is: week 35, safety follow-up. A 20-mer mutant IDH1 peptide at 300 micrograms in Montanide made up each vaccine dose, which was injected subcutaneously together with topical imiquimod. Across visits V03 through V10, patients got a total of eight vaccinations, given in weeks 1, 3, 5, 7, 11, 15, 19 and 23. The donors had newly diagnosed IDH1-mutant astrocytomas of WHO grade 3 or 4 that showed loss of nuclear ATRX. The samples were drawn from NOA16, a multicentre, single-arm, open-label phase I trial in Germany that tested a mutant IDH1 peptide vaccine in humans for the first time. The DNeasy Blood and Tissue Kit was used to extract genomic DNA from EDTA blood for TCRB sequencing.

The library relied on the immunoSEQ multiplex PCR assay. Rearranged TCR beta chain sequences were amplified using the hsTCRB Kit according to the manufacturer's protocol. Sequencing of TCRB libraries was carried out on an Illumina MiSeq. Per the original workflow: The proprietary platform of the kit vendor was used for demultiplexing, trimming and gene mapping. This is the immuneACCESS table as TCRdb keeps it, with only in-frame sequences that have V and J called. A part of the clones is gone; compared with another copy, unresolved V genes explain less than half, and the rest is unexplained. Clone size and V and J calls were adopted from that table, with D and trimming inferred from the DNA. Counted in this sample were 60,000 to 65,000 clones; roughly 81% of them appeared once. The ten largest clonotypes hold 5.4% of the sample. With regard to this clone: This clone's antigen is unknown. Base qualities are missing; no much larger clone stands one base away.

The chain was built from TRBV7-2 and TRBJ2-7; no D gene is confidently identified. The material sequenced was PBMCs, taken from a glioma patient whose treatment included an IDH1 peptide vaccine. The receptor was derived from a middle-aged man with glioma. The DNA sequence follows: TGTGCCAGCAGCGGACCAAACGGAGCGTACTTC. Its translation is CASSGPNGAYF.